These T cell receptor beta chains were read from a single sample in a study of blood T cell repertoires in COVID-19. Data came from immunoSEQ multiplex PCR; TCRdb stores just in-frame clones and leaves some out. Seen here are under 150,000 clones, 70% to 90% observed once, and the top ten hold more than 7%. The sequenced material came from peripheral blood. The receptors originated from a woman in her 70s who had recovered from COVID-19. CDR3s include the opening cysteine and the closing phenylalanine or tryptophan. D genes are given only for firm matches. Size is stated for part of the rows, as once, few or many counts, or as a class when the clone is expanded.

abundance,v_gene,d_gene,j_gene,CDR3nt,CDR3aa
NA,TRBV19,NA,TRBJ2-7,TGTGCCAGTAGTTTAAGACCAGCTAGCGCCTTATACGAGCAGTACTTC,CASSLRPASALYEQYF
NA,TRBV21-1,NA,TRBJ2-1,TGTGCCAGCAGCAAAGCCGCGGGGGGTGAGCAGTTCTTC,CASSKAAGGEQFF
once,TRBV6-2/TRBV6-3,TRBD2,TRBJ2-1,TGTGCCAGCAGTTACGGGAGGGGTAATGAGCAGTTCTTC,CASSYGRGNEQFF
NA,TRBV25-1,NA,TRBJ2-5,TGTGCCAGCAGTGAACCAGGACTGGGACAAGAGACCCAGTACTTC,CASSEPGLGQETQYF
NA,TRBV12-2,NA,TRBJ2-5,TGTGCAAGTCGCCTGGAACCCGGGACTAGCGAAGGAAAGAAGACCCAGTACTTC,CASRLEPGTSEGKKTQYF
NA,TRBV5-1,NA,TRBJ2-7,TGCGCCAGCAGCCCCGCGACAGGGAGGGAGCAGTACTTC,CASSPATGREQYF
NA,TRBV5-6,TRBD2,TRBJ2-7,TGTGCCAGCAGCTTACTAGCGCGGGACGAGCAGTACTTC,CASSLLARDEQYF
NA,TRBV20-1,TRBD2,TRBJ2-1,TGCAGTGCTAGTCTTGGGCTAGCGGGAGTAGGCTCCTACAATGAGCAGTTCTTC,CSASLGLAGVGSYNEQFF
NA,TRBV3-1/TRBV3-2,NA,TRBJ2-7,TGTGCCAGCAGCCCCCGTGACAGGAAGAACTACGAGCAGTACTTC,CASSPRDRKNYEQYF
NA,TRBV24-1,TRBD2,TRBJ2-1,TGTGCCACCAGTGGCCCCATGACTAGCGGGGGGCGTGAGCAGTTCTTC,CATSGPMTSGGREQFF
few,TRBV11-2,NA,TRBJ2-2,TGTGCCAGCAGCTCCGGTAGTAGGAGGGAGACCGGGGAGCTGTTTTTT,CASSSGSRRETGELFF
once,TRBV4-3,TRBD1,TRBJ1-4,TGCGCCAGCAGCCAAGACCTCAGGGGGGAAGAGGCTAATGAAAAACTGTTTTTT,CASSQDLRGEEANEKLFF
few,TRBV10-3,NA,TRBJ1-5,TGTGCCACCCTGAACGGGGGGGGTCAGCCCCAGCATTTT,CATLNGGGQPQHF
once,TRBV10-3,NA,TRBJ1-5,TGTGCCATCAGTGAGTCCTCGAGGGCGGAAAATCAGCCCCAGCATTTT,CAISESSRAENQPQHF
NA,TRBV28,TRBD1,TRBJ2-7,TGTGCCAGTCCGGACAGGGAAGGGAACGAGCAGTACTTC,CASPDREGNEQYF
NA,TRBV5-6,NA,TRBJ1-2,TGTGCCAGCACCCCCAAGGGAGCTAACTATGGCTACACCTTC,CASTPKGANYGYTF
once,TRBV2,TRBD2,TRBJ2-7,TGTGCCAGCAGGCCAACTAGCGAAGAGCAGTACTTC,CASRPTSEEQYF
NA,TRBV4-3,TRBD2,TRBJ2-3,TGCGCCAGCAGCCAAGATGCGGCTAGCGGGAGAGATACGCAGTATTTT,CASSQDAASGRDTQYF
few,TRBV18,NA,TRBJ1-5,TGTGCCAGCTCACCTCGGGATGATAGCAATCAGCCCCAGCATTTT,CASSPRDDSNQPQHF
once,TRBV19,TRBD2,TRBJ2-7,TGTGCCAGTAGTTCGTGGACTAGCGGGAGCTACGAGCAGTACTTC,CASSSWTSGSYEQYF
NA,TRBV18,NA,TRBJ1-2,TGTGCCAGCTCAGACAGAAACTATGGCTACACCTTC,CASSDRNYGYTF
NA,TRBV4-2,NA,TRBJ1-1,TGTGCCAGCAGCCAAGCAAGGGACATGAACACTGAAGCTTTCTTT,CASSQARDMNTEAFF
NA,TRBV18,NA,TRBJ1-1,TGTGCCAGCTCCTCCCACAAGAACACTGAAGCTTTCTTT,CASSSHKNTEAFF
NA,TRBV7-3,NA,TRBJ2-3,TGTGCCAGCAGCTTTAGTCCCGGAGCAGATACGCAGTATTTT,CASSFSPGADTQYF
NA,TRBV3-1/TRBV3-2,TRBD1,TRBJ1-1,TGTGCCAGCAACGAACAGGGGGGTGAAGCTTTCTTT,CASNEQGGEAFF
NA,TRBV5-4,NA,TRBJ1-1,TGTGCCAGCAGCCCCGACTGGAACACTGAAGCTTTCTTT,CASSPDWNTEAFF
NA,TRBV6-6,TRBD2,TRBJ2-7,TGTGCCAGCAGTTCCCCGCGGGGGGTTGAGAACGAGCAGTACTTC,CASSSPRGVENEQYF
NA,TRBV28,TRBD1,TRBJ1-2,TGTGCCAGCAGTTTAGGCTCCAGGGGGCTTGGCTATGGCTACACCTTC,CASSLGSRGLGYGYTF
NA,TRBV27,TRBD1,TRBJ1-5,TGTGCCAGCAGCTGGACAGGTACTTCGCCCCAGCATTTT,CASSWTGTSPQHF
NA,TRBV24-1,NA,TRBJ2-3,TGTGCCATCAGTGTGGGCAGCACAGATACGCAGTATTTT,CAISVGSTDTQYF
NA,TRBV5-8,NA,TRBJ1-2,TGTGCCAGCAGCTTGGCAGGGGTGGCCTATGGCTACACCTTC,CASSLAGVAYGYTF
NA,TRBV7-2,NA,TRBJ1-1,TGTGCCAGCAGCCCTCTCAGGGTAGGGACTGAAGCTTTCTTT,CASSPLRVGTEAFF
NA,TRBV6-5,TRBD1,TRBJ1-1,TGTGCCAGCAGTTACTCCTCGGACAGGGAAAAAACTGAAGCTTTCTTT,CASSYSSDREKTEAFF
once,TRBV6-6,NA,TRBJ1-2,TGTGCCAGCAGTTACCGGGAGGGGAACGGCTACACCTTC,CASSYREGNGYTF
NA,TRBV11-1,TRBD2,TRBJ2-1,TGTGCCAGCAGCTCCAGACTAGCGGGTGGGAATGAGCAGTTCTTC,CASSSRLAGGNEQFF
once,TRBV29-1,NA,TRBJ2-7,TGCAGCGTTGAGATAGGGGGAGTAGGTGACGTGCAGTACTTC,CSVEIGGVGDVQYF
NA,TRBV11-2,TRBD1,TRBJ1-4,TGTGCCAGCAGCCAACCCGTCTACAGGGGAGGCGATGAAAAACTGTTTTTT,CASSQPVYRGGDEKLFF
NA,TRBV5-4,TRBD2,TRBJ2-1,TGTGCCAGCAGCTCGAGACTAGCGGGAGAGGACGAGCAGTTCTTC,CASSSRLAGEDEQFF
NA,TRBV3-1/TRBV3-2,NA,TRBJ2-7,TGTGCCAGCAGCCCGTCGGGCTACGAGCAGTACTTC,CASSPSGYEQYF
NA,TRBV7-8,TRBD1,TRBJ1-5,TGTGCCAGCAGCTTAGCGCCAGGGGGGAATCAGCCCCAGCATTTT,CASSLAPGGNQPQHF